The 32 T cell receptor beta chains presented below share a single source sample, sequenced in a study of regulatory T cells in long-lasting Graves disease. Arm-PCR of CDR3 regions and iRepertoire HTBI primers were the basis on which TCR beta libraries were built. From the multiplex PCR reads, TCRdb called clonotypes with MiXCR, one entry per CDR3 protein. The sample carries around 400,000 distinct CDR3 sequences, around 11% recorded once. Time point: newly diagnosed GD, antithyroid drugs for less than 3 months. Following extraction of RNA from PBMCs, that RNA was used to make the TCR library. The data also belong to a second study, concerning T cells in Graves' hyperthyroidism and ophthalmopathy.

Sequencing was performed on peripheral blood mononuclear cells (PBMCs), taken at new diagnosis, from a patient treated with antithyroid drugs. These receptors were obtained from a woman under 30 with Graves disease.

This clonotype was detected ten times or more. The CDR3 coding sequence is TGCAGTGCTAGCCAGCCCCTTACGGGGGAGCAGTACTTC. It encodes CSASQPLTGEQYF. This sequence joins TRBV20-1 and TRBJ2-7; possibly TRBD2 for D (5 bases). CDR1 and CDR2 from the germline V gene are DFQATT and SNEGSKA (reference sequence). V dropped 3 bases and J dropped 7 bases, with 16 bases sitting between them. The CDR3 has 13 residues.

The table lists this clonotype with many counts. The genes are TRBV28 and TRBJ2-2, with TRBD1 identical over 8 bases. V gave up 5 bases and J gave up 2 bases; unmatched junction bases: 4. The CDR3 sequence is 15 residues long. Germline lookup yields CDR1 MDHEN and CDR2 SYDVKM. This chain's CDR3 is CASSGDRFNTGELFF. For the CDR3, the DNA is TGTGCCAGCAGTGGGGACAGGTTCAACACCGGGGAGCTGTTTTTT.

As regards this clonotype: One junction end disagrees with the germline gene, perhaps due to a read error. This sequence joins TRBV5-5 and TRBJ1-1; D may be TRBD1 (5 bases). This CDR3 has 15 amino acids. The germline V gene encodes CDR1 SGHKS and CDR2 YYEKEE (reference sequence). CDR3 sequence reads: CASSFAGHTNTEAVF. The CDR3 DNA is TGCGCCAGCAGCTTCGCCGGACATACGAACACTGAAGCTGTCTTT. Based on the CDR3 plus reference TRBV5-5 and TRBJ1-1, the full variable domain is DAGVTQSPTHLIKTRGQQVTLRCSPISGHKSVSWYQQVLGQGPQFIFQYYEKEERGRGNFPDRFSARQFPNYSSELNVNALLLGDSALYLCASSFAGHTNTEAVFGQGTRLTVV.

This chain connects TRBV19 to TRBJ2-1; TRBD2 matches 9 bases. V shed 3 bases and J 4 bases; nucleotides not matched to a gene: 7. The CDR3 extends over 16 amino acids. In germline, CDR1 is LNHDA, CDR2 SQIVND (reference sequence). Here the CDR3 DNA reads TGTGCCAGTAGTATGGCGGTTAGCGGGAGTTACAATGAGCAGTTCTTC. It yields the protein CASSMAVSGSYNEQFF.

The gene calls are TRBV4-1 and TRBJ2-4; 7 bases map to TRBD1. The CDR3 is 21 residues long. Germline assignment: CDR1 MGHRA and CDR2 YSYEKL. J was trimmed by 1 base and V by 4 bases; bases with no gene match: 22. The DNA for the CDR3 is TGCGCCAGCAGCCTTCAGGGGGTGGGTGACTCCCTCAGTGGCGCCAAAAACATTCAGTACTTC. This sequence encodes CASSLQGVGDSLSGAKNIQYF.

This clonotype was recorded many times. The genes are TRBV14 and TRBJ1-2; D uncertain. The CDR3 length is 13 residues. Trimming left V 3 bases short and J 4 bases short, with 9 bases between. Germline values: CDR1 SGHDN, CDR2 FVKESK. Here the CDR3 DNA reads TGTGCCAGCAGCCAGTCACCGCCCTATGGCTACACCTTC. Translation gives CASSQSPPYGYTF.

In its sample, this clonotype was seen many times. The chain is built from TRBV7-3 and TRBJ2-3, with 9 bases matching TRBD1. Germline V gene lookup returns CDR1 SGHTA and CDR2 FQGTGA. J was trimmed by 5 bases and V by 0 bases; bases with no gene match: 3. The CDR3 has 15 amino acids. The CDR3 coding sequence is TGTGCCAGCAGCTTAACGGGGACAGGGTTAGATACGCAGTATTTT. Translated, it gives CASSLTGTGLDTQYF.

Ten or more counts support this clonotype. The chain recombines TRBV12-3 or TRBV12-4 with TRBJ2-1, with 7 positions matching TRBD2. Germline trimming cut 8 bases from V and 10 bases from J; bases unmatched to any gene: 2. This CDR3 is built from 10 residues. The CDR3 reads CASGGGEQFF. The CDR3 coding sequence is TGTGCCAGCGGGGGGGGAGAGCAGTTCTTC.

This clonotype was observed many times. DNA for the CDR3: TGTGCCAGCAGCTTAGTAGGGGCAAGTGAAAAACTGTTTTTT. Protein: CASSLVGASEKLFF. J is TRBJ1-4 and V is TRBV7-2; perhaps TRBD1 as D (5 bases). The CDR3 consists of 14 residues. V was cut by 1 base and J by 7 bases, with 10 bases left in between. Germline values: CDR1 SGHTA, CDR2 FQGNSA. The entire variable domain, with the rest obtained from reference TRBV7-2 and TRBJ1-4, is as follows: GAGVSQSPSNKVTEKGKDVELRCDPISGHTALYWYRQSLGQGLEFLIYFQGNSAPDKSGLPSDRFSAERTGGSVSTLTIQRTQQEDSAVYLCASSLVGASEKLFFGSGTQLSVL.

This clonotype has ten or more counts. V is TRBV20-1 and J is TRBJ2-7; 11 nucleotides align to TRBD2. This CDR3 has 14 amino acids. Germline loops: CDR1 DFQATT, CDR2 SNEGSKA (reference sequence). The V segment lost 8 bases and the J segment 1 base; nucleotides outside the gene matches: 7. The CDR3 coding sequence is TGCAGTCCGTACGGGACTAGCGGTTCCTACGAGCAGTACTTC. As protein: CSPYGTSGSYEQYF.

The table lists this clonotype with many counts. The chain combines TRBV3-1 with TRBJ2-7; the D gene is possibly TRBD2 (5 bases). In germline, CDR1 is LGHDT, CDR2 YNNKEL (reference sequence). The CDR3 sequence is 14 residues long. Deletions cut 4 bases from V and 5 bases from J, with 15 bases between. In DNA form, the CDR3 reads TGTGCCAGCAGCCGTTTGGCCCTAGCTCACGAGCAGTACTTC. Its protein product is CASSRLALAHEQYF.

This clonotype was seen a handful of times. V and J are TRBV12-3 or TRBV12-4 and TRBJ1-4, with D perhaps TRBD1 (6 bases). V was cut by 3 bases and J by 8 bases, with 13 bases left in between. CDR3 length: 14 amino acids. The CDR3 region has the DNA TGTGCCAGCAGTTTTCTCTTAGGGGGGGAAAAACTGTTTTTT. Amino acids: CASSFLLGGEKLFF.

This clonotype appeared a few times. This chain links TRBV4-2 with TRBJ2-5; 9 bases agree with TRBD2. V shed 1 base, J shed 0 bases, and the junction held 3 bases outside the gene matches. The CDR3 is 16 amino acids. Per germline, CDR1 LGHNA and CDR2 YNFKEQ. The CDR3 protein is CASSQVSGGHQETQYF. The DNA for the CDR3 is TGTGCCAGCAGCCAAGTCAGCGGGGGGCACCAAGAGACCCAGTACTTC.

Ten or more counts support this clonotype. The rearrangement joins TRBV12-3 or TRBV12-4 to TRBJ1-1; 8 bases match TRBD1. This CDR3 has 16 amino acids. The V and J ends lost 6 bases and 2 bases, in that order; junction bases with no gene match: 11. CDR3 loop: CASSLDRALSNTEAFF. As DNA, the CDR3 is TGTGCCAGCAGCCTGGACAGGGCCCTATCAAACACTGAAGCTTTCTTT.

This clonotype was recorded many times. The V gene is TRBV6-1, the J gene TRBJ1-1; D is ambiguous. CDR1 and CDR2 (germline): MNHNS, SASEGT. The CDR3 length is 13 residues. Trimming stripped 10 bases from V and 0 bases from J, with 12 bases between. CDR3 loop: CATGGFLNTEAFF. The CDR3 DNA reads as TGTGCCACCGGCGGGTTTTTGAACACTGAAGCTTTCTTT.

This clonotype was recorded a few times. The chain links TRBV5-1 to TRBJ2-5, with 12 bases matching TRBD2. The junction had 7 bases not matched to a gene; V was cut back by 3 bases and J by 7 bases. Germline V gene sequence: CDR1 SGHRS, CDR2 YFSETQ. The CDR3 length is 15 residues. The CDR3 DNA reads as TGCGCCAGCAGCTCCGAGACTAGCGGGGGACGGACCCAGTACTTC. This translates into CASSSETSGGRTQYF. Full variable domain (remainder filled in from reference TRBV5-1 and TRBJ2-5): KAGVTQTPRYLIKTRGQQVTLSCSPISGHRSVSWYQQTPGQGLQFLFEYFSETQRNKGNFPGRFSGRQFSNSRSEMNVSTLELGDSALYLCASSSETSGGRTQYFGPGTRLLVL.

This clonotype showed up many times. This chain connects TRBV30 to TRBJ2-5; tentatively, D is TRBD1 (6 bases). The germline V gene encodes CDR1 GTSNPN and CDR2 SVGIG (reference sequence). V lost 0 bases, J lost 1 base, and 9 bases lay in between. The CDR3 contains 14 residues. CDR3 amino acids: CAWSVWGPQETQYF. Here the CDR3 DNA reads TGTGCCTGGAGTGTATGGGGGCCCCAAGAGACCCAGTACTTC.

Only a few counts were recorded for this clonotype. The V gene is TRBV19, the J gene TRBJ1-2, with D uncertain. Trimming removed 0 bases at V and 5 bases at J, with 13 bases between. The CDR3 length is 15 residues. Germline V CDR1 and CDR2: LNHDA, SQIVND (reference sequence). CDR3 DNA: TGTGCCAGTAGTATAGATCATCGAAGGGTTTATGGCTACACCTTC. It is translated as CASSIDHRRVYGYTF.

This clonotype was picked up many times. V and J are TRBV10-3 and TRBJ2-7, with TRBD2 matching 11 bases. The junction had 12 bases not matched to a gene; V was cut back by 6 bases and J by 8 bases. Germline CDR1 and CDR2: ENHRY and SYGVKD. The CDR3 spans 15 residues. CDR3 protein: CAISATGTSGDKQYV. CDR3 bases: TGTGCCATCAGCGCTACCGGGACTAGCGGAGACAAGCAGTACGTC.

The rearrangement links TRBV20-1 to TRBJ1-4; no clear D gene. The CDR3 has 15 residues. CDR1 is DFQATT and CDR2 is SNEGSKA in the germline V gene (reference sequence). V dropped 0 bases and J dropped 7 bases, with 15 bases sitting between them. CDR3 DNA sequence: TGCAGTGCTAGAGAGAGTGAGATGGCCGGTGAAAAACTGTTTTTT. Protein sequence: CSARESEMAGEKLFF.

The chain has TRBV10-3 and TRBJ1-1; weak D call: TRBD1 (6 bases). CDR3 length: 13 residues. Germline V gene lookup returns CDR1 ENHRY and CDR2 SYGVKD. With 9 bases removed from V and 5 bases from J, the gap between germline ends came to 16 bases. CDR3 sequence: CAIRLDSGTEAFF. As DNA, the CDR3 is TGTGCCATACGCCTGGACAGTGGGACTGAAGCTTTCTTT.

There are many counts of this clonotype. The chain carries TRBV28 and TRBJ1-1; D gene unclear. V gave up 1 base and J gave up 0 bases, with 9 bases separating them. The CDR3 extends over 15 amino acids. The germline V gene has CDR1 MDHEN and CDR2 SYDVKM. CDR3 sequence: CASSLLRPLNTEAFF. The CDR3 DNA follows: TGTGCCAGCAGTTTATTAAGGCCGCTGAACACTGAAGCTTTCTTT.

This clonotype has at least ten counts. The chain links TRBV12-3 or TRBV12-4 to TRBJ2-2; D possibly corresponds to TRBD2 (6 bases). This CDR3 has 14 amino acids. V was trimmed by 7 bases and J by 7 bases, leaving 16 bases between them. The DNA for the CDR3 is TGTGCCAGCACCCTAAGCGGCGGGGTCGGGGAGCTGTTTTTT. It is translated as CASTLSGGVGELFF.

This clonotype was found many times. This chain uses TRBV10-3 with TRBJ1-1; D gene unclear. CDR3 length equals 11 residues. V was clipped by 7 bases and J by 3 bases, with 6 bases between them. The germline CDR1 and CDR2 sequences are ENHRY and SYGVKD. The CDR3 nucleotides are TGTGCCATCACTTGGTACACTGAAGCTTTCTTT. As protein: CAITWYTEAFF.

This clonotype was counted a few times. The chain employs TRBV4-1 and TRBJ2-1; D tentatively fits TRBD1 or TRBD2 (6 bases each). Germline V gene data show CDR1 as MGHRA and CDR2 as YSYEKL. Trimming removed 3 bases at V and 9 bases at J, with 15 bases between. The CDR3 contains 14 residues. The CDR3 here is CASSHGGKGVEQFF. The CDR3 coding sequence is TGCGCCAGCAGCCACGGCGGGAAGGGGGTTGAGCAGTTCTTC.

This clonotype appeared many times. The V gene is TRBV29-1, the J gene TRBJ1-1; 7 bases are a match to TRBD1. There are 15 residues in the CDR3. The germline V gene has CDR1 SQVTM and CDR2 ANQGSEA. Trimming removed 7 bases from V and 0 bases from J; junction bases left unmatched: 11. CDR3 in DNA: TGCAGCGCTTGCGGGGACAGCCAAATGAACACTGAAGCTTTCTTT. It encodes CSACGDSQMNTEAFF.

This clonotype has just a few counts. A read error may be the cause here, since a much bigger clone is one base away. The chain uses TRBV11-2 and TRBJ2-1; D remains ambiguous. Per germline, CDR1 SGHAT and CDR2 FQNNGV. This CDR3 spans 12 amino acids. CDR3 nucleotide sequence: TGTGCCAGCAGCTTCAGTCTTGCGACCCAGCACTTC. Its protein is CASSFSLATQHF.

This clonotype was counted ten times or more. In nucleotides, the CDR3 is TGTGCCTGCACCGGGACAGCAAATCAGCCCCAGCATTTT. Translation gives CACTGTANQPQHF. The chain uses TRBV30 and TRBJ1-5; TRBD1 aligns across 7 bases. CDR1 GTSNPN and CDR2 SVGIG come from the germline V gene (reference sequence). With 6 bases clipped from V and 4 bases from J, the junction kept 6 bases outside the gene matches. The CDR3 covers 13 residues.

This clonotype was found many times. DNA for the CDR3: TGCAGTGCTCCCAGGGTAGCGGGTCCCAATGAGCAGTTCTTC. This sequence encodes CSAPRVAGPNEQFF. V is TRBV20-1 and J is TRBJ2-1; 7 nucleotides agree with TRBD2. CDR1 and CDR2 from the germline V gene are DFQATT and SNEGSKA (reference sequence). With 5 bases clipped from V and 6 bases from J, the junction kept 10 bases outside the gene matches. This CDR3 has 14 amino acids.

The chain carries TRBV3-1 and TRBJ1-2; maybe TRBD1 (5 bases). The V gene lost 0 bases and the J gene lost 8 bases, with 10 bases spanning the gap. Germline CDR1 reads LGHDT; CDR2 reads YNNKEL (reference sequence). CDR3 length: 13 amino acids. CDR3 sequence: CASSQDWGRGYTF. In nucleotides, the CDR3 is TGTGCCAGCAGCCAAGATTGGGGCCGGGGCTACACCTTC.

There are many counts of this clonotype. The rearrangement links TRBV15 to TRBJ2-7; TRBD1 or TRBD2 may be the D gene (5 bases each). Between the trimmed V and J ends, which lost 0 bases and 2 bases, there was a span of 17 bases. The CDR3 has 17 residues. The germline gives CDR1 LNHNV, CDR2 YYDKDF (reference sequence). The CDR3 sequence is CATSRDHRGAGTYEQYV. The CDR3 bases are TGTGCCACCAGCAGAGATCATAGAGGGGCAGGGACCTACGAGCAGTACGTC.

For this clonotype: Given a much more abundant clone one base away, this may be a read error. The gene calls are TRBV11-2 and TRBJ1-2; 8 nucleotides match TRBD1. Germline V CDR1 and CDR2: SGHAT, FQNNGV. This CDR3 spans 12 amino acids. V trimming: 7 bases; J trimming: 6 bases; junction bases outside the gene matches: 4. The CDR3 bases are TGTGCCAGCACCGGGACAGGCCATGGCTACACCTTC. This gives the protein CASTGTGHGYTF.